The clone carrying this T cell receptor (beta chain) was recorded once. Assay used: immunoSEQ multiplex PCR; TCRdb lists only in-frame clones, some missing. The sample lists about 300,000 clones, 75% to 95% occurring once. Participants spanned ages roughly 18 to 90 years and resided in 20 to 25 US areas. Participant-given clinical history determined each cohort assignment. The data derive from a study of blood T cell repertoires in COVID-19. Study details: Sites in the United States, Italy and Spain provided acute and convalescent COVID-19 samples.

Germline values: CDR1 MDHEN, CDR2 SYDVKM. With V trimmed by 0 bases and J by 8 bases, 12 bases remained unmatched. This CDR3 spans 16 amino acids. The sequence derives from a woman aged 30 to 39 who had recovered from COVID-19. The chain links TRBV28 to TRBJ2-7; 8 positions agree with TRBD2. The sample taken for sequencing was PBMCs or T cells enriched from blood (not recorded which). CDR3 amino acids: CASSLWTSGSSPQQYF. For the CDR3, the DNA is TGTGCCAGCAGTTTATGGACGAGCGGGAGTTCCCCCCAGCAGTACTTC.